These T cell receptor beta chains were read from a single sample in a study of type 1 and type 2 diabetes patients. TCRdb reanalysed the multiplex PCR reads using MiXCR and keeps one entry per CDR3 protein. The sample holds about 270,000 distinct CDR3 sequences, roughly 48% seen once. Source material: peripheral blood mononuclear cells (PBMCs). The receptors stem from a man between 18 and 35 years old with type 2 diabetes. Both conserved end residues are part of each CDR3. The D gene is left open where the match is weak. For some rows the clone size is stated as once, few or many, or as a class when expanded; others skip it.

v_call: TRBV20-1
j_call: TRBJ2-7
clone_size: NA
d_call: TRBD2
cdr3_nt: TGCAGTGCTGATGAGACTAGCGGGGGCGAGCAGTACTTC
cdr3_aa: CSADETSGGEQYF

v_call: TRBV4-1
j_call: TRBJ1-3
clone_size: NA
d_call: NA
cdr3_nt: TGCGCCAGCAGCCAAGTTCCGATCGGGAGCTCTGGAAACACCATATATTTT
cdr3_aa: CASSQVPIGSSGNTIYF

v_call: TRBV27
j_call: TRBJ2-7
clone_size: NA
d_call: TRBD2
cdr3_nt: TGTGCCAGCAGTCGACTAGCGGATAGCTCCTACGAGCAGTACTTC
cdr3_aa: CASSRLADSSYEQYF

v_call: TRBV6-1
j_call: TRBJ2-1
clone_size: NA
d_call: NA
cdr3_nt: TGTGCCAGCAGTAGGGGCAGGGGGGCGATAAATGAGCAGTTCTTC
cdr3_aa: CASSRGRGAINEQFF

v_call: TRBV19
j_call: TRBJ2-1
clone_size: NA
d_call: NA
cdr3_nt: TGTGCCAGTAGTCCTAAGACCCACAATGAGCAGTTCTTC
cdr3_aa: CASSPKTHNEQFF

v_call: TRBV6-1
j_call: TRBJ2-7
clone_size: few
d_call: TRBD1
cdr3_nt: TGTGCCAGCACCGAAAACCCGGGACAGGGCTACGAGCAGTACTTC
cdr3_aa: CASTENPGQGYEQYF

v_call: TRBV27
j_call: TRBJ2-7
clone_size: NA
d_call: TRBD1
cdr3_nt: TGTGCCAGCAGTTTATCTCGGACAGGGCGCAACGAGCAGTACTTC
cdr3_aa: CASSLSRTGRNEQYF

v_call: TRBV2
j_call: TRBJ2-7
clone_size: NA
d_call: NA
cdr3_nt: TGTGCCAGCAGTGAACGTCCGGGGTTTGCCTACGAGCAGTACTTC
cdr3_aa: CASSERPGFAYEQYF

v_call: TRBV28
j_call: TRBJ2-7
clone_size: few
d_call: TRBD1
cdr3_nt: TGTGCCAGCAGTTTGGACAGGGGAATCTACGAGCAGTACTTC
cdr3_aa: CASSLDRGIYEQYF

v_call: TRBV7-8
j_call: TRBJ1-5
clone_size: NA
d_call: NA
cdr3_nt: TGTGCCAGCAGCTTAGAACCGTCGAGCAATCAGCCCCAGCATTTT
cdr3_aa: CASSLEPSSNQPQHF

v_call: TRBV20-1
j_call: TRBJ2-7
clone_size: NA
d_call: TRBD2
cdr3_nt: TGCAGTGCTTACCCTAGCGGGAGTGTTATTTACGAGCAGTACTTC
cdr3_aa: CSAYPSGSVIYEQYF

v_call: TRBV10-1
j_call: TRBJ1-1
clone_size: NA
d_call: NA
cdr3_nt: TGCGCCAGCAGCGAGACAGTGGGGAACACTGAAGCTTTCTTT
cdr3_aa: CASSETVGNTEAFF

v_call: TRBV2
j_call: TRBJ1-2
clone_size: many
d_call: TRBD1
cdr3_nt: TGTGCCAGCAGCCCGGGACAGGGAGACTATGGCTACACCTTC
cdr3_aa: CASSPGQGDYGYTF

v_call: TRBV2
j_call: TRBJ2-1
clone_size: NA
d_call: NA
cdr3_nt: TGTGCCAGCCTCTTTATGACCGCGGGCAATGAGCAGTTCTTC
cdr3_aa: CASLFMTAGNEQFF

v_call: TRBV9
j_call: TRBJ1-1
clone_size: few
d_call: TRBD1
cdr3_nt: TGTGCCAGCAGCTTAATACAGGGGGCTGAAGCTTTCTTT
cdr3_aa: CASSLIQGAEAFF

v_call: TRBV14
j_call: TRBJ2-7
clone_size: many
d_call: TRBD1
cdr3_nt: TGTGCCAGCAGCCACCGGGGACAGGTATTCTACGAGCAGTACTTC
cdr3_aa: CASSHRGQVFYEQYF

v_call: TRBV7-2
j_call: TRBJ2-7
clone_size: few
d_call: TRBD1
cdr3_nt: TGTGCCAGCAGCTTACAAGGGGGCTCGTACGAGCAGTACTTC
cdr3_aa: CASSLQGGSYEQYF

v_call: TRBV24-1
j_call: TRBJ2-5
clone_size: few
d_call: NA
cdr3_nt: TGTGCCACCAGTGCAAACCCTGGAGGGGAAGAGACCCAGTACTTC
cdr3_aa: CATSANPGGEETQYF

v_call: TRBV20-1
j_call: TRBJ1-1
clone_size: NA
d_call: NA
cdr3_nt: TGCAGTGCTAGAGCTAGGGTCTACGGTGAAGCTTTCTTT
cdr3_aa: CSARARVYGEAFF

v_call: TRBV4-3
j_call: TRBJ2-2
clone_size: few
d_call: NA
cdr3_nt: TGCGCCAGGGGACACACCGGGGAGCTGTTTTTT
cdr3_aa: CARGHTGELFF

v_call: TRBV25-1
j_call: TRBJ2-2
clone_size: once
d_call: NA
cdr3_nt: TGTGCCAGCAGCGCCCGGGGCTGTGCGAACACCGGGGAGCTGTTTTTT
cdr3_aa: CASSARGCANTGELFF

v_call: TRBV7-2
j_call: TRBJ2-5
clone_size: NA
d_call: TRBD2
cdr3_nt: TGTGCCAGCAGCTTAGCTAGGACTAGCGGGGAGACCCAGTACTTC
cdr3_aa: CASSLARTSGETQYF

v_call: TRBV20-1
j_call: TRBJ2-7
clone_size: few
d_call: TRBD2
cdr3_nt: TGCAGTGCAGAGGGACTAGGCTCCTACGAGCAGTACTTC
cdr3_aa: CSAEGLGSYEQYF

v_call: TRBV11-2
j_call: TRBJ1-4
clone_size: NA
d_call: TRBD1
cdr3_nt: TGTGCCAGCAGCTCACAGGGGTTTGATGAAAAACTGTTTTTT
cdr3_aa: CASSSQGFDEKLFF

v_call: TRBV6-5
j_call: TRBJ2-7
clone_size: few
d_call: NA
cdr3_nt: TGTGCCAGCAGCACTGGAGACAGGAGCTACGAGCAGTACTTC
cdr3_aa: CASSTGDRSYEQYF

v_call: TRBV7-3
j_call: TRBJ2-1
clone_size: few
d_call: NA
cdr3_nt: TGTGCCAGCAGCTCCCCCGGCCCGGGCTCCTACAATGAGCAGTTCTTC
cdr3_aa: CASSSPGPGSYNEQFF

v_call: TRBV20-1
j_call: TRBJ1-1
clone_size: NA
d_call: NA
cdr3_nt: TGCAGTGCTCCGGTTTTCGGAATTGAAGCTTTCTTT
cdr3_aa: CSAPVFGIEAFF

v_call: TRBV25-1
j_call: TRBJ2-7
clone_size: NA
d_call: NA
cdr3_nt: TGTGCCAGCAGTGAATATGCAGGACCCCTCGACGAAGGGCAGTACTTC
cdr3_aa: CASSEYAGPLDEGQYF

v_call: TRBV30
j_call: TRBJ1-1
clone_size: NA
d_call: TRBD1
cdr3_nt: TGTGCCTGGAGTGTTCAGGGGGACACTGAAGCTTTCTTT
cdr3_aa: CAWSVQGDTEAFF

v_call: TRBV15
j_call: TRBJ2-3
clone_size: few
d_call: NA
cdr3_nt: TGTGCCACCAGCAGGCCCGGGACTTATAGCACAGATACGCAGTATTTT
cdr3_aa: CATSRPGTYSTDTQYF

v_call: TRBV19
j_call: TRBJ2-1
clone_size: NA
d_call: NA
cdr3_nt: TGTGCCAGCCTAAAAGGGGCGAAATCGGGGAACAATGAGCAGTTCTTC
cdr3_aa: CASLKGAKSGNNEQFF

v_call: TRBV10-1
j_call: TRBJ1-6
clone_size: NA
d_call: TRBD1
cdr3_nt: TGTGCCAGCTCACCGGAGAACAGGGGAAATTCACCCCTCCACTTT
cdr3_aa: CASSPENRGNSPLHF

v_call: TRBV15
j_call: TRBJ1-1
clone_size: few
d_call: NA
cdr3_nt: TGTGCCACCAGCAGAGATATAGGCTTTGGCACTGAAGCTTTCTTT
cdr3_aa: CATSRDIGFGTEAFF

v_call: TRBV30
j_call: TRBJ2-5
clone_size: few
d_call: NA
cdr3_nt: TGTGCCTGGAGTGATACAGGGACCTTAGAGACCCAGTACTTC
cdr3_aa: CAWSDTGTLETQYF

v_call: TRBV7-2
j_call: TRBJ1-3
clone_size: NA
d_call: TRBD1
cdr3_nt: TGTGCCAGCCTGACAGGGAGGGGAAACACCATATATTTT
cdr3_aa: CASLTGRGNTIYF

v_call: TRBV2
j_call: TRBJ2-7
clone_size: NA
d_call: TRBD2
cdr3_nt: TGTGCCAGCAGTGAATACACCCTTTTAGCGGGCGAGCAGTACTTC
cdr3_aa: CASSEYTLLAGEQYF

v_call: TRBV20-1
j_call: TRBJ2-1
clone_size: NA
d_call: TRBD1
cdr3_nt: TGCAGTGCTAGAGTCAACTTACAGGGGATCGTAGGCAATGAGCAGTTCTTC
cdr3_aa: CSARVNLQGIVGNEQFF